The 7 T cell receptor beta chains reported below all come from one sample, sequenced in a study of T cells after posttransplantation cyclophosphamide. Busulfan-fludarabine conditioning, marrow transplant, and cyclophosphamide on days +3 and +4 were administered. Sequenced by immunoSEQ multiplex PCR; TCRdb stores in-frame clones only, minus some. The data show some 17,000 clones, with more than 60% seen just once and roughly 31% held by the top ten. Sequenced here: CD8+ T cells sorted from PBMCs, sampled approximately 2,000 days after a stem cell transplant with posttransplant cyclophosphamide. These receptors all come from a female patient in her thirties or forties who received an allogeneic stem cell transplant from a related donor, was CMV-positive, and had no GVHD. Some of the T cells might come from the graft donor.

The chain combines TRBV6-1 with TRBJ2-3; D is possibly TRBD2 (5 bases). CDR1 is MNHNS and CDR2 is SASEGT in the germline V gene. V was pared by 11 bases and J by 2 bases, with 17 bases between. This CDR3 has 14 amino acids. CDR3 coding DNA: TGTGCCGCGGAGCGGCTCCACTTCACAGATACGCAGTATTTT. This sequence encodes CAAERLHFTDTQYF.

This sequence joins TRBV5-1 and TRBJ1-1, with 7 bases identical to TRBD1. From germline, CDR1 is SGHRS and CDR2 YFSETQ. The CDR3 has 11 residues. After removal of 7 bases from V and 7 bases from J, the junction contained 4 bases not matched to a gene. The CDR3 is CASRQGFEAFF. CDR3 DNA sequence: TGCGCCAGCCGACAGGGTTTTGAAGCTTTCTTT.

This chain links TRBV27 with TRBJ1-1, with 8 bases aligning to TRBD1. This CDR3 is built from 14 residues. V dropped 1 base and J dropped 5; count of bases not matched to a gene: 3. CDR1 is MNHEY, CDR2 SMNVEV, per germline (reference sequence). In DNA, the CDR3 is TGTGCCAGCAGTTTATACAGGGGGAGGACTGAAGCTTTCTTT. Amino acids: CASSLYRGRTEAFF.

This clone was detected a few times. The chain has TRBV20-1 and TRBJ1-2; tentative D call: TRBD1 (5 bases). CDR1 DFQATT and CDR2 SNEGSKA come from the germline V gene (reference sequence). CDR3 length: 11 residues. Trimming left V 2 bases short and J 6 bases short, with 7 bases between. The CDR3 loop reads CSARSGNGYTF. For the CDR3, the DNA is TGCAGTGCTAGATCAGGGAATGGCTACACCTTC.

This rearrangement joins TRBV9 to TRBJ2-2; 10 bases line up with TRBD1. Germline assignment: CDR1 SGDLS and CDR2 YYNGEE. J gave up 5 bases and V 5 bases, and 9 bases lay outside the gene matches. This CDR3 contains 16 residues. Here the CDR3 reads CASSSDRGLWTGELFF. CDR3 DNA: TGTGCCAGCAGTTCCGACAGGGGGCTGTGGACCGGGGAGCTGTTTTTT.

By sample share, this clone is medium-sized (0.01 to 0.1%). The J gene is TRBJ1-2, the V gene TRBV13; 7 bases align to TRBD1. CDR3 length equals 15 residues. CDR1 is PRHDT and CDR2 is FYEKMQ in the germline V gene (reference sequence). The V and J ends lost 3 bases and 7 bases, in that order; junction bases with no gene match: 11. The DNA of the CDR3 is TGTGCCAGCAGCTTGGGAACAGGGGAAGGGGGTGGCTACACCTTC. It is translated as CASSLGTGEGGGYTF.

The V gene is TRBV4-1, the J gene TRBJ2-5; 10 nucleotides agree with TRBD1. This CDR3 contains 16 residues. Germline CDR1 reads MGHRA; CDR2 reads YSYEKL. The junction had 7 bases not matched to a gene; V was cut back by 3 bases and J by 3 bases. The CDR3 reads CASSHLLGQGEETQYF. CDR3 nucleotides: TGCGCCAGCAGCCATCTCCTAGGACAGGGGGAAGAGACCCAGTACTTC.